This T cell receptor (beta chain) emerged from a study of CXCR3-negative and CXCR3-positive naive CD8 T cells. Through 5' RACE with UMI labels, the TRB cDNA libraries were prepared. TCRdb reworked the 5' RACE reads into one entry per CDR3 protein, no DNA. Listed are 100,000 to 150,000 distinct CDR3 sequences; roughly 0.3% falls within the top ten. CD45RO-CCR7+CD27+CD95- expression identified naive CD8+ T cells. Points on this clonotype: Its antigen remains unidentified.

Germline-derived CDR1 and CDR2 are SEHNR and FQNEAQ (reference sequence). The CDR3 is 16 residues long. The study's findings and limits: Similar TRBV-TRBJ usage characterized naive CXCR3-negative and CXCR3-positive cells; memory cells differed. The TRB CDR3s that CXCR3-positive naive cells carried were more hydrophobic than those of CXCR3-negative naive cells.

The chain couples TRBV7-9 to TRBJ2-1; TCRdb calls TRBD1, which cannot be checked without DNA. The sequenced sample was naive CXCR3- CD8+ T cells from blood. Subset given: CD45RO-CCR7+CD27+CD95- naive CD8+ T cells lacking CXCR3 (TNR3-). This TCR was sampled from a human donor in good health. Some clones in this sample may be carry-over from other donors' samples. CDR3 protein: CASSSTDPLLYNEQFF. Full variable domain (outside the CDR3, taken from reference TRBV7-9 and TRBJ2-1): DTGVSQNPRHKITKRGQNVTFRCDPISEHNRLYWYRQTLGQGPEFLTYFQNEAQLEKSRLLSDRFSAERPKGSFSTLEIQRTEQGDSAMYLCASSSTDPLLYNEQFFGPGTRLTVL.